The clone carrying this T cell receptor beta chain is a singleton in its sample. This specimen comes from a study of cytomegalovirus exposure and HLA in healthy donors. TCRdb's copy holds only in-frame clones and misses some; the assay was immunoSEQ multiplex PCR. The data show about 260,000 clones, around 91% seen once. The CDR3 has 15 residues. Germline V lookup: CDR1 MNHEY, CDR2 SMNVEV (reference sequence). V lost 1 base, J lost 3 bases, and 13 bases lay in between. V and J are TRBV27 and TRBJ2-7; D uncertain. The sample consisted of PBMCs. The TCR comes from a woman aged 25 to 39 in good health and CMV-seronegative. The CDR3 loop reads CASSLFSNLYYEQYF. The CDR3 region has the DNA TGTGCCAGCAGTTTATTCTCAAACCTTTACTACGAGCAGTACTTC.